This T cell receptor (beta chain) emerged from a study of blood T cell repertoires in COVID-19. Looking at the study overall: PBMCs, B-cell-depleted T cells, or T cells provided the cDNA or gDNA that made up the material.

Profiled with immunoSEQ multiplex PCR; TCRdb holds only in-frame clones, not every one. The sample consists of under 300,000 clones, less than 85% of them appearing once. The origin of this receptor is a man in his fifties or sixties who had recovered from COVID-19. The specimen sequenced was peripheral blood.

As DNA, the CDR3 is TGTGCCAGCAGGGCTACAGTGAACACTGAAGCTTTCTTT. It translates to CASRATVNTEAFF. The V and J genes are TRBV6-5 and TRBJ1-1, with no clear D. The CDR3 has 13 amino acids. Germline CDR1 and CDR2: MNHEY and SVGAGI. Between the trimmed V and J ends, which lost 6 bases and 0 bases, there was a span of 8 bases.